This entry lists 23 T cell receptor beta chains sequenced from one sample in a study of response to subunit inactivated influenza vaccine. TCRdb used MiXCR to reprocess the RT-PCR reads, holding one entry per CDR3 protein. The sample lists 650,000 to 800,000 distinct CDR3 sequences, around 13% occurring once. Material: PBMCs from blood, obtained 14 to 15 days before vaccination. All receptors come from a man aged 45-65 years who received an inactivated influenza vaccine.

This clonotype was recorded at least ten times. Here the CDR3 DNA reads TGTGCCAGCAGGTCCCGACTAGCTGGCACAGATACGCAGTATTTT. It codes for CASRSRLAGTDTQYF. The rearrangement uses TRBV6-5 and TRBJ2-3; 7 nucleotides align to TRBD2. The CDR3 contains 15 residues. The J segment lost 1 base and the V segment lost 6 bases, leaving 7 bases of the junction unmatched. Germline values: CDR1 MNHEY, CDR2 SVGAGI.

The chain couples TRBV29-1 to TRBJ2-1; D gene ambiguous. This CDR3 has 11 amino acids. Germline V gene lookup returns CDR1 SQVTM and CDR2 ANQGSEA. Trimming cost V 5 bases and J 5 bases, with 7 bases left between them. The CDR3 is CSVWSNNEQFF. The CDR3 DNA reads TGCAGCGTTTGGTCTAACAATGAGCAGTTCTTC.

This clonotype has just a few counts. The V gene is TRBV7-8, the J gene TRBJ1-6; the D is unclear. Germline CDR1 reads SGHVS; CDR2 reads FQNEAQ. Trimming left V 7 bases short and J 9 bases short, with 13 bases between. CDR3 length: 13 amino acids. For the CDR3, the DNA is TGTGCCAGCATCCGAAGGGAGGGTTCACCCCTCCACTTT. Its protein is CASIRREGSPLHF.

The rearrangement uses TRBV20-1 and TRBJ2-2; tentative D call: TRBD2 (6 bases). This CDR3 spans 13 amino acids. CDR1 is DFQATT, CDR2 SNEGSKA, per germline (reference sequence). V gave up 5 bases and J gave up 6 bases, with 13 bases separating them. CDR3 DNA: TGCAGTGCTTATGGGGAGGTTGCCGGGGAGCTGTTTTTT. As protein: CSAYGEVAGELFF.

This rearrangement joins TRBV20-1 to TRBJ2-5; D perhaps matches TRBD1 (6 bases). CDR3 length: 14 amino acids. Trimming left V 3 bases short and J 5 bases short, with 16 bases between. The V gene's germline CDR1 is DFQATT and CDR2 SNEGSKA (reference sequence). DNA for the CDR3: TGCAGTGCTAGGGGGAAGGGGGTTGCGGAGACCCAGTACTTC. It is translated as CSARGKGVAETQYF.

The rearrangement uses TRBV12-3 or TRBV12-4 and TRBJ2-5; D remains unclear. The germline V and J ends were trimmed by 3 bases and 6 bases, with 11 bases remaining between them. The CDR3 length is 13 residues. In DNA form, the CDR3 reads TGTGCCAGCAGTTTGGCATCTGGGCAGACCCAGTACTTC. It yields the protein CASSLASGQTQYF.

The V and J genes are TRBV20-1 and TRBJ2-1, with 7 nucleotides matching TRBD2. CDR3 length: 16 residues. With V trimmed by 4 bases and J by 0 bases, 9 bases remained unmatched. CDR1 and CDR2 (germline): DFQATT, SNEGSKA (reference sequence). CDR3: CSATKAGKSSYNEQFF. DNA of the CDR3: TGCAGTGCTACCAAAGCGGGGAAGAGCTCCTACAATGAGCAGTTCTTC.

J is TRBJ2-5 and V is TRBV7-6, with a possible D match to TRBD2 (6 bases). Per the germline V gene, CDR1 is SGHVS and CDR2 is FNYEAQ. V lost 0 bases, J lost 0 bases, and 14 bases lay in between. The CDR3 consists of 17 residues. The CDR3 DNA reads as TGTGCCAGCAGCTTAGCGTTTTTGCGGGGCAACCAAGAGACCCAGTACTTC. Translated, it gives CASSLAFLRGNQETQYF.

In this sample, this clonotype turned up a few times. The CDR3 reads CSALSLREAQETQYF. The CDR3 DNA sequence: TGCAGTGCTCTCTCCCTCCGGGAGGCACAAGAGACCCAGTACTTC. The chain carries TRBV20-1 and TRBJ2-5; 7 bases align to TRBD2. CDR1 is DFQATT and CDR2 is SNEGSKA in the germline V gene (reference sequence). The CDR3 is 15 amino acids. The V and J ends lost 5 bases and 2 bases, in that order; junction bases with no gene match: 11.

This clonotype was counted only a few times. The genes are TRBV5-1 and TRBJ2-7, with 7 bases identical to TRBD1. The CDR3 length is 14 residues. From germline, CDR1 is SGHRS and CDR2 YFSETQ. The V and J ends lost 0 bases and 7 bases, in that order; junction bases with no gene match: 7. CDR3 nucleotide sequence: TGCGCCAGCAGCTTGGTTAGACAGGGTGAAGAGCAGTACTTC. Its translation is CASSLVRQGEEQYF.

This clonotype has just a few counts. This sequence joins TRBV7-9 and TRBJ2-7; D perhaps matches TRBD2 (6 bases). Germline CDR1 is SEHNR and CDR2 is FQNEAQ (reference sequence). The CDR3 is made up of 12 amino acids. Trimming stripped 10 bases from V and 0 bases from J, with 10 bases between. CDR3: CAIGGYSYEQYF. CDR3 DNA: TGTGCCATTGGGGGGTACTCCTACGAGCAGTACTTC. Combining the CDR3 with reference TRBV7-9 and TRBJ2-7 gives the whole variable domain DTGVSQNPRHKITKRGQNVTFRCDPISEHNRLYWYRQTLGQGPEFLTYFQNEAQLEKSRLLSDRFSAERPKGSFSTLEIQRTEQGDSAMYLCAIGGYSYEQYFGPGTRLTVT.

This clonotype was seen a few times. The V gene is TRBV29-1, the J gene TRBJ2-7; 9 bases line up with TRBD2. The CDR3 has 15 residues. Germline CDR1 is SQVTM and CDR2 is ANQGSEA. With V trimmed by 5 bases and J by 9 bases, 17 bases remained unmatched. CDR3 DNA: TGCAGCGTTAACGCCGGGACTAGCCGACCAGGTGGGCAGTACTTC. As protein: CSVNAGTSRPGGQYF.

This clonotype was observed a handful of times. The chain is built from TRBV20-1 and TRBJ2-5; D might be TRBD2 (5 bases). The CDR3 sequence is 13 residues long. Germline CDR1 and CDR2: DFQATT and SNEGSKA (reference sequence). Trimming removed 4 bases at V and 7 bases at J, with 16 bases between. CDR3 in amino acids: CSAIETTSGTQYF. CDR3 bases: TGCAGTGCTATAGAGACTACCTCAGGGACCCAGTACTTC.

This clonotype turned up a few times. The rearrangement links TRBV4-2 to TRBJ2-5, with D uncertain. Germline CDR1 LGHNA, CDR2 YNFKEQ. There are 14 residues in the CDR3. With 0 bases removed from V and 4 bases from J, the gap between germline ends came to 9 bases. The CDR3 loop reads CASSQEWGSETQYF. As DNA, the CDR3 is TGTGCCAGCAGCCAAGAGTGGGGTTCAGAGACCCAGTACTTC.

V gene TRBV20-1 combines with J gene TRBJ2-3, with 8 bases matching TRBD2. CDR1 is DFQATT and CDR2 is SNEGSKA in the germline V gene (reference sequence). This CDR3 is 15 amino acids long. Trimming at V came to 5 bases and at J to 0 bases, leaving 7 bases not matched to a gene. CDR3 loop: CSAGIAGPSTDTQYF. DNA of the CDR3: TGCAGTGCTGGGATAGCGGGACCGAGCACAGATACGCAGTATTTT.

This clonotype was seen a few times. The chain uses TRBV20-1 and TRBJ2-3; a possible D gene is TRBD2 (6 bases). Trimming stripped 3 bases from V and 1 base from J, with 14 bases between. The CDR3 runs to 15 residues. The germline CDR1 and CDR2 sequences are DFQATT and SNEGSKA (reference sequence). CDR3 in DNA: TGCAGTGCTAGTGAGGGCGGGGCCGGCACAGATACGCAGTATTTT. This encodes CSASEGGAGTDTQYF.

Ten or more counts support this clonotype. This CDR3 reads CSVLGGAGDEQYF. For the CDR3, the DNA is TGCAGCGTCTTAGGGGGAGCGGGAGACGAGCAGTACTTC. The V and J genes are TRBV29-1 and TRBJ2-7; 8 bases map to TRBD2. Germline V gene sequence: CDR1 SQVTM, CDR2 ANQGSEA. Trimming removed 6 bases from V and 5 bases from J; junction bases left unmatched: 9. This CDR3 is built from 13 residues.

The chain joins TRBV2 to TRBJ2-7; 9 nucleotides line up with TRBD1. The CDR3 is 14 residues long. The ends lost 4 bases at V and 4 bases at J; junction bases unmatched: 5. Germline loops: CDR1 SNHLY, CDR2 FYNNEI. CDR3 nucleotides: TGTGCCAGCAGTGTTGGGACAGGGTTGTACGAGCAGTACTTC. Translation: CASSVGTGLYEQYF.

This clonotype was observed a handful of times. DNA for the CDR3: TGTGCCAGCAGCGACTCACAGCGAAACTCTGGAAACACCATATATTTT. As protein: CASSDSQRNSGNTIYF. This chain joins TRBV12-3 or TRBV12-4 and TRBJ1-3, with D unclear. V shed 6 bases and J shed 0 bases, with 15 bases lying between them. This CDR3 has 16 residues.

The rearrangement links TRBV28 to TRBJ2-1; 11 nucleotides match TRBD1. Germline V gives CDR1 MDHEN, CDR2 SYDVKM. The CDR3 totals 16 residues. Trimming cost V 5 bases and J 9 bases; bases outside gene matches: 12. In DNA, the CDR3 is TGTGCCAGCAGTCCCGCGAGGGGACAGGGGGGTAGTGAGCAGTTCTTC. Amino acids: CASSPARGQGGSEQFF.

This clonotype was detected a few times. The rearrangement joins TRBV24-1 to TRBJ2-1; D unclear. CDR1 and CDR2 (germline): KGHDR, SFDVKD. Trimming stripped 3 bases from V and 3 bases from J, with 14 bases between. This CDR3 contains 16 residues. The CDR3 DNA reads as TGTGCCACCAGTGATGCCAGGACGGAGCTCTACAATGAGCAGTTCTTC. Protein: CATSDARTELYNEQFF.

The rearrangement joins TRBV20-1 to TRBJ1-2; the D gene is possibly TRBD1 (6 bases). Deletions cut 5 bases from V and 9 bases from J, with 13 bases between. The germline V gene encodes CDR1 DFQATT and CDR2 SNEGSKA (reference sequence). This CDR3 contains 11 residues. CDR3 DNA sequence: TGCAGTGCTCTACAGGGTATGAGCTACACCTTC. Encoded protein: CSALQGMSYTF.

V and J are TRBV6-5 and TRBJ2-6; 7 bases line up with TRBD1. J was trimmed by 14 bases and V by 0 bases; bases with no gene match: 7. Germline V gives CDR1 MNHEY, CDR2 SVGAGI. This CDR3 spans 14 amino acids. CDR3 DNA sequence: TGTGCCAGCAGTTACTCGAGACAGGGACACCTCCTGACTTTC. Encoded protein: CASSYSRQGHLLTF.